This TCR beta chain was captured by sequencing in a study of beta chain features in type 1 diabetes. Study-wide findings and caveats: Within each of all four CD4+ subsets, Type 1 diabetes patients had TCRB CDR3s that were moderately but significantly shorter.

This clone appeared a few times. Antigen specificity is unknown. V was clipped by 8 bases and J by 2 bases; unmatched bases: 9. Looked up from germline, CDR1 is MDHEN and CDR2 is SYDVKM. The CDR3 is made up of 14 amino acids. Expressed TCRB transcripts got sequenced, as all isolated RNA was reverse transcribed. This table comes from immunoSEQ multiplex PCR, and its TCRdb copy is limited to in-frame clones, with some not included. The sample lists roughly 150,000 clones, roughly 8% occurring once. The sequenced material came from central memory CD4+ T cells from blood. The V call is TRBV28, the J call TRBJ2-7, with 7 positions matching TRBD2. The TCR comes from a middle-aged woman with type 1 diabetes. CDR3 bases: TGTGCCAGCCACCCTGCTAGCGGAACCTACGAGCAGTACTTC. This encodes CASHPASGTYEQYF. Full variable domain (remainder filled in from reference TRBV28 and TRBJ2-7): DVKVTQSSRYLVKRTGEKVFLECVQDMDHENMFWYRQDPGLGLRLIYFSYDVKMKEKGDIPEGYSVSREKKERFSLILESASTNQTSMYLCASHPASGTYEQYFGPGTRLTVT.